The entry below gives a single T cell receptor (beta chain) sequence along with its context. This record comes from a study of blood T cell repertoires in COVID-19. Across the study: The United States, Italy and Spain supplied acute and convalescent COVID-19 samples. PBMCs, B-cell-depleted T cells, or T cells were the source of the cDNA or gDNA that made up the material.

As processed by the authors: Reference gene primer amplification in the assay estimated nucleated cell counts. Only in-frame clones appear in the TCRdb table, and some are missing; sequencing was by immunoSEQ multiplex PCR. V, J and clone size are those of that table, while D and trimming were read from the DNA. In the table there are more than 25,000 clones, 85% to 90% of which are singletons. The V and J ends lost 5 bases and 3 bases respectively, with 11 bases between them. This CDR3 region has 14 residues. Germline CDR1 and CDR2: SGHAT and FQNNGV. Sequencing was done on a sample of peripheral blood. This clonotype was obtained from a man older than 75 with acute or convalescent COVID-19. The V gene is TRBV11-2, the J gene TRBJ1-3; D uncertain. This chain's CDR3 is CASSPGGGGNTIYF. The CDR3 DNA reads as TGTGCCAGCAGCCCCGGCGGCGGTGGAAACACCATATATTTT.